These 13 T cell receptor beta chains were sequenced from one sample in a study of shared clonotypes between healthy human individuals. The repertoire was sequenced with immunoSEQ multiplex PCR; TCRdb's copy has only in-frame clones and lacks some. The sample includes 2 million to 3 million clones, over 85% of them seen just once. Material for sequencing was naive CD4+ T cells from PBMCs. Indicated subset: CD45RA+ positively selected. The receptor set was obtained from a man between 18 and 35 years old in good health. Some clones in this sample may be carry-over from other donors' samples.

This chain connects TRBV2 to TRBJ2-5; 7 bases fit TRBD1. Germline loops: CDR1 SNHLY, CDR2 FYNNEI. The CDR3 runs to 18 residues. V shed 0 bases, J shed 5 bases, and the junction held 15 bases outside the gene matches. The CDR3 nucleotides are TGTGCCAGCAGTGAAGCGCCCTTAACAGACAGGGACGGGGAGACCCAGTACTTC. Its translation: CASSEAPLTDRDGETQYF.

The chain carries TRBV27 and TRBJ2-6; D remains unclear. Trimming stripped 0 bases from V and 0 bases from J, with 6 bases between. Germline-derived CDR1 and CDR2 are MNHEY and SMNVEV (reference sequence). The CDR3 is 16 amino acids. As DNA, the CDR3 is TGTGCCAGCAGTTTATCCAGTCGCTCTGGGGCCAACGTCCTGACTTTC. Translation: CASSLSSRSGANVLTF.

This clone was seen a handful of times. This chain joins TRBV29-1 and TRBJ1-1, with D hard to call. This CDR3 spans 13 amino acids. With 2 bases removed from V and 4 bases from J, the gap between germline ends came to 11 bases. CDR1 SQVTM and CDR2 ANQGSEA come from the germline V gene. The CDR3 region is CSVEYAGGTEAFF. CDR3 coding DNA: TGCAGCGTTGAATACGCGGGAGGCACTGAAGCTTTCTTT.

DNA for the CDR3: TGTGCCAGCAGTTTTAGTACGGCCGCTCGCGGAAACACCATATATTTT. Protein sequence: CASSFSTAARGNTIYF. The gene calls are TRBV28 and TRBJ1-3; D call uncertain. The CDR3 consists of 16 residues. Germline-derived CDR1 and CDR2 are MDHEN and SYDVKM. Trimming removed 3 bases at V and 4 bases at J, with 16 bases between.

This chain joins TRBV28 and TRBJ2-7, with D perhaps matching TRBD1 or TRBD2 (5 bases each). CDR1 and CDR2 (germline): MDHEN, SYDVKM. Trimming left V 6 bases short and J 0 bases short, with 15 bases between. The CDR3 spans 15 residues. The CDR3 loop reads CASSVGDGSSYEQYF. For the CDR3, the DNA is TGTGCCAGCAGCGTGGGGGACGGAAGCTCCTACGAGCAGTACTTC.

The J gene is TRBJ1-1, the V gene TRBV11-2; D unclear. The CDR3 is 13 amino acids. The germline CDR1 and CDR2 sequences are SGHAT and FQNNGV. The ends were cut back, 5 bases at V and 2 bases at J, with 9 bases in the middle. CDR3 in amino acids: CASSPILNTEAFF. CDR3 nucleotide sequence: TGTGCCAGCAGCCCCATCTTAAACACTGAAGCTTTCTTT.

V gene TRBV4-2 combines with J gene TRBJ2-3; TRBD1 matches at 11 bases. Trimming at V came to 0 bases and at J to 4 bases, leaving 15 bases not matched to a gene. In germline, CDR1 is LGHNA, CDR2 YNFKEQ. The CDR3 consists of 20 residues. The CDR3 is CASSQERGTGGSRAPDTQYF. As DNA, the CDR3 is TGTGCCAGCAGCCAAGAGAGGGGGACAGGGGGATCCCGGGCTCCAGATACGCAGTATTTT.

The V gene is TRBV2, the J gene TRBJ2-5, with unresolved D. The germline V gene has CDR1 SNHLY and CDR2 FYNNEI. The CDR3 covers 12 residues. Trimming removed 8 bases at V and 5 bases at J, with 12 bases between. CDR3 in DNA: TGTGCCAGCTGGCTCGGTCCGGAGACCCAGTACTTC. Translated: CASWLGPETQYF. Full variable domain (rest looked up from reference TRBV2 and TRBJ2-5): EPEVTQTPSHQVTQMGQEVILRCVPISNHLYFYWYRQILGQKVEFLVSFYNNEISEKSEIFDDQFSVERPDGSNFTLKIRSTKLEDSAMYFCASWLGPETQYFGPGTRLLVL.

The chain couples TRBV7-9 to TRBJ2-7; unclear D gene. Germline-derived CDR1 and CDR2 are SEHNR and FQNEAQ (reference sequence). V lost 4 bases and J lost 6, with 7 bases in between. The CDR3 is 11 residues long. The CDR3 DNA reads TGTGCCAGCAGCTCCCCGAGCGAGCAGTACTTC. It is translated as CASSSPSEQYF.

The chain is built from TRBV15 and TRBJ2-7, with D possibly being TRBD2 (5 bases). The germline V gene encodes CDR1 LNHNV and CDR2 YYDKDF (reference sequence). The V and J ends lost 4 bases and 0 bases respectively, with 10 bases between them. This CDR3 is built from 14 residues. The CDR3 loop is CATSKERHSYEQYF. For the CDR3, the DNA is TGTGCCACCAGCAAGGAGCGGCACTCCTACGAGCAGTACTTC.

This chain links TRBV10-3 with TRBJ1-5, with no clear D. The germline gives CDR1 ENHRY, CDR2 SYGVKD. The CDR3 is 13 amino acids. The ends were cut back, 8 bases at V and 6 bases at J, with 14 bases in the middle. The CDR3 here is CAISGGWGQPQHF. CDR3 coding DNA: TGTGCCATCTCAGGCGGATGGGGTCAGCCCCAGCATTTT.

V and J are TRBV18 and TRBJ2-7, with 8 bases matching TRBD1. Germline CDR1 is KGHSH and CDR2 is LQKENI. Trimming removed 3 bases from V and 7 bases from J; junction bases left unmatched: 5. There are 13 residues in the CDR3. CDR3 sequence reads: CASSPTGVREQYF. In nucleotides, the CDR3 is TGTGCCAGCTCACCGACAGGGGTTAGAGAGCAGTACTTC. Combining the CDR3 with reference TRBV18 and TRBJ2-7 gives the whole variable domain NAGVMQNPRHLVRRRGQEARLRCSPMKGHSHVYWYRQLPEEGLKFMVYLQKENIIDESGMPKERFSAEFPKEGPSILRIQQVVRGDSAAYFCASSPTGVREQYFGPGTRLTVT.

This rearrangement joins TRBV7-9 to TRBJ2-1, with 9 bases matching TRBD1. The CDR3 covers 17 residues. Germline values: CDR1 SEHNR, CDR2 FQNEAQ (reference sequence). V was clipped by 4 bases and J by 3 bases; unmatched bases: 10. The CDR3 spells CASSSLPGTGYYNEQFF. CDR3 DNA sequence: TGTGCCAGCAGCTCCCTCCCCGGGACAGGGTACTACAATGAGCAGTTCTTC.